This T cell receptor (beta chain) was captured by sequencing in a study of T cells in Graves' hyperthyroidism and ophthalmopathy (dated by TCRdb to about 2019). About the study as a whole: Peripheral blood samples were taken at initial diagnosis, before any treatment was given. TCR V-J signatures able to tell the groups apart were searched for in a discovery cohort of approximately 95 patients, of whom 40 to 45 had Graves' ophthalmopathy and around 56 had stable Graves' hyperthyroidism. Prospective prediction of ophthalmopathy was tested in an independent validation cohort consisting of roughly 19 hyperthyroidism patients and about 17 patients who later progressed to ophthalmopathy. The 100 or so discovery patients were randomly divided into training and test sets at a 7:3 ratio. The study also compared thyroid tissue and blood T-cell repertoires from a handful of Graves' hyperthyroidism patients. Once sampling was done, hyperthyroidism patients were given methimazole at a starting dose of 30 mg daily, whereas ophthalmopathy patients were given high-dose intravenous methylprednisolone. The paper reports TCR Vbeta CDR3 sequencing of roughly 140 peripheral blood samples: over 40 ophthalmopathy, roughly 74 hyperthyroidism and 17 progressor patients. Summary of the overall study and its limitations: During validation, the model predicted progression to ophthalmopathy a median of around 6 months ahead of onset, with almost 71% sensitivity and roughly 72% specificity. A model built on a 13 V-J signature distinguished ophthalmopathy from stable hyperthyroidism, reaching around 88% sensitivity and 81% to 83% specificity in cross-validation and 80%/75% in testing. Most expanded thyroid clonotypes (frequency above 0.001) were also detected in blood, a finding suggesting that blood repertoires may reflect thyroid immune responses. Sample size was not statistically predetermined, and blinding of investigators to group allocation was not performed.

For this clonotype: The antigen it recognizes is unknown. No much larger clone is present one base from it, and per-base qualities are unavailable.

Trimming removed 0 bases from V and 9 bases from J; the gene matches leave 5 bases unexplained. The CDR3, cysteine through phenylalanine, is 13 amino acids long. Kept here is only the CDR3 DNA, which spans 39 bases and is read in frame from base 1. Via the germline V gene, CDR1 is SGHRS and CDR2 YFSETQ. Hyperthyroidism patients were aged 18 to 65 years and newly diagnosed, with disease duration of less than 2 months. Any patient with an uncontrolled infection, another autoimmune disease, pregnancy or lactation was excluded. Diagnoses were established on the basis of clinical symptoms, serum thyroxine and TRAb, thyroid ultrasound, and orbital computed tomography. For progressor patients, blood was drawn at the first diagnosis of hyperthyroidism, before any ophthalmopathy symptoms had appeared. Ficoll-Paque density gradient centrifugation was used to isolate PBMCs from around 10 ml of fresh peripheral blood. Progressor patients were initially diagnosed with Graves' hyperthyroidism and developed ophthalmopathy during follow-up. Total RNA was extracted using Trizol reagent, and RNA quality was assessed on an Agilent 2100 Bioanalyzer.

The TCR beta CDR3 regions were amplified from the RNA transcripts. A first-round RT-PCR of the TCR CDR3 used the HTBI primer set with the Qiagen OneStep RT-PCR kit. A second multiplex PCR round built the libraries, followed by size selection and purification. Libraries were sequenced paired-end with 100 bp reads on an Illumina HiSeq2000. The paper's data handling went like this. SOAPnuke was used to process the raw data, with reads discarded if the reads contained adapters or uncalled bases, had a mean Phred below 15, or lacked an exact constant-primer or identifier match. COPE v1.2.5 was used to merge the high-quality paired reads, and each unique nucleotide sequence was defined as a clonotype. Clonotypes were aligned to IMGT TRBV, TRBD and TRBJ reference segments using MiTCR v1.1. Analysis was restricted to V-J combinations with a frequency above 0.0001, which covered about 99% of repertoires. A TCS score was defined as the ratio between F50 (clonal expansion) and ExV (chaos), using BLOSUM62-based TCRdist between CDR3 peptides within each V-J. Welch's t-statistics and random forest reduced approximately 520 V-J features to 13, which were used in a naive Bayes classifier (R e1071). The raw public reads went through TCRdb reprocessing: fastp at Q25, MiXCR clone calling, in-frame beta chains kept. Records with the same CDR3 protein are collapsed into one entry carrying the most frequent genes and DNA. None of the V and J calls come from the authors' own analysis; TCRdb made them. The sample table holds a few hundred thousand distinct CDR3 sequences, of which around 13% were seen once. About 5.8% of the sample is held by the ten biggest clonotypes.

The specimen was blood. The sequence joins TRBV5-1 to TRBJ1-1, and 7 junction bases match TRBD1. This sequence was found in a woman in her twenties or thirties with Graves' hyperthyroidism that later progressed to Graves' ophthalmopathy. The nucleotide sequence is given as TGCGCCAGCAGCTTGGGGGGACAGCAAAAAGCTTTCTTT. Its amino acids are CASSLGGQQKAFF.